This T cell receptor (beta chain) was found in a study of T cells in Graves' hyperthyroidism and ophthalmopathy. This clonotype was detected only a few times. The antigen is undetermined. The study, taken as a whole, reports: Most thyroid-expanded clonotypes above 0.001 were also found in blood.

Amplified regions were TCR beta CDR3 sequences from RNA transcripts. In the first-round RT-PCR of the TCR CDR3, the HTBI primer set was used. TCRdb re-called the multiplex PCR reads through MiXCR, storing one row per CDR3 protein. Here the sample spans 350,000 or so distinct CDR3 sequences, around 18% being singletons. This TCR was recovered from a woman between 40 and 55 years old with Graves' ophthalmopathy. Specimen: blood.

In nucleotides, the CDR3 is TGTGCCAGCTTAATCAGCGGGAGAAAGTACTTC. Protein product: CASLISGRKYF. V gene TRBV13 combines with J gene TRBJ2-7, with 8 bases matching TRBD2. Germline-derived CDR1 and CDR2 are PRHDT and FYEKMQ (reference sequence). CDR3 length equals 11 residues. V shed 8 bases, J shed 11 bases, and the junction held 8 bases outside the gene matches.